The 14 T cell receptor beta chains listed next were all sequenced from one sample in a study of spatial heterogeneity in lung cancer (dated by TCRdb to 2018 to 2020). Library preparation employed 5' RACE. TCRdb lists the instrument as NextSeq 500. Using fastp trimming at Q25 and MiXCR clonotype assembly, TCRdb reanalyzed the public sequencing data and kept in-frame beta chains. When rows share a CDR3 protein, they turn into one entry using the most common DNA and genes. The sample records over 50,000 distinct CDR3 sequences, about 5.9% of which are singletons. Of the sample, about 15% is held by the ten largest clones. The sample's time point label is to be understood as: sample taken at primary tumor resection. The sample was PBMCs, taken at surgery. The receptors come from a female donor with early-stage non-small cell lung cancer.

In regard to this clonotype: A read error may explain this, as a much larger clone is one base away. The chain carries TRBV7-9 and TRBJ2-3; D is perhaps TRBD2 (5 bases). Germline CDR1 and CDR2: SEHNR and FQNEAQ (reference sequence). V lost 3 bases and J 0 bases, leaving 13 bases between the germline ends. This CDR3 has 16 residues. The CDR3 protein is CASSFLTRTSTDTQYF. The DNA for the CDR3 is TGTGCCAGCAGCTTCTTGACAAGGACTAGCACAGATACGCAGTATTTT. Combining the CDR3 with reference TRBV7-9 and TRBJ2-3 gives the whole variable domain DTGVSQNPRHKITKRGQNVTFRCDPISEHNRLYWYRQTLGQGPEFLTYFQNEAQLEKSRLLSDRFSAERPKGSFSTLEIQRTEQGDSAMYLCASSFLTRTSTDTQYFGPGTRLTVL.

This clonotype showed up many times. This rearrangement joins TRBV20-1 to TRBJ1-2; 8 bases are shared with TRBD1. CDR3 length: 15 amino acids. With 3 bases clipped from V and 4 bases from J, the junction kept 10 bases outside the gene matches. CDR1 is DFQATT, CDR2 SNEGSKA, per germline (reference sequence). The CDR3 nucleotides read TGCAGTGCTAGTAAGACAGGGGAAGAAGCCTATGGCTACACCTTC. It translates to CSASKTGEEAYGYTF.

The genes are TRBV28 and TRBJ1-6; D is unresolved. Trimming pared 2 bases from V and 0 bases from J, leaving 5 bases between. The germline CDR1 and CDR2 sequences are MDHEN and SYDVKM. The CDR3 consists of 15 residues. The CDR3 nucleotides read TGTGCCAGCAGTTTAGCGAGCTCCTATAATTCACCCCTCCACTTT. Encoded protein: CASSLASSYNSPLHF. Filled out from reference TRBV28 and TRBJ1-6, the complete variable domain reads DVKVTQSSRYLVKRTGEKVFLECVQDMDHENMFWYRQDPGLGLRLIYFSYDVKMKEKGDIPEGYSVSREKKERFSLILESASTNQTSMYLCASSLASSYNSPLHFGNGTRLTVT.

This clonotype was picked up a small number of times. V and J are TRBV5-8 and TRBJ1-5; no clear D. The V gene's germline CDR1 is SGHTS and CDR2 YDEGEE. The V and J ends lost 7 bases and 0 bases respectively, with 14 bases between them. The CDR3 covers 15 residues. CDR3 loop: CASGSRIHSNQPQHF. The CDR3, as DNA: TGTGCCAGCGGCTCGCGAATTCATAGCAATCAGCCCCAGCATTTT.

This clonotype is medium-sized by share. The chain recombines TRBV12-3 or TRBV12-4 with TRBJ2-1; 9 bases line up with TRBD1. Trimming removed 4 bases from V and 0 bases from J; junction bases left unmatched: 7. This CDR3 region has 17 residues. The CDR3 loop reads CASSSTQGASSYNEQFF. CDR3 bases: TGTGCCAGCAGTTCCACACAGGGGGCAAGCTCCTACAATGAGCAGTTCTTC.

On this clonotype itself: A much larger clone is a single base away; this may be a read error. V usage is TRBV3-1 and J usage is TRBJ1-1; D remains ambiguous. Germline V gene data show CDR1 as LGHDT and CDR2 as YNNKEL (reference sequence). This CDR3 comprises 14 residues. Here the CDR3 reads CANSGLPRSTEAFF. The DNA of the CDR3 is TGTGCCAACAGCGGTCTCCCTCGCTCCACTGAAGCTTTCTTT.

The chain combines TRBV6-6 with TRBJ2-1; 7 bases agree with TRBD2. The V and J ends lost 0 bases and 4 bases, in that order; junction bases with no gene match: 3. This CDR3 has 15 amino acids. The germline V gene has CDR1 MNHNY and CDR2 SVGAGI (reference sequence). The CDR3 spells CASSYSAGAYNEQFF. Here the CDR3 DNA reads TGTGCCAGCAGTTACTCGGCGGGAGCTTACAATGAGCAGTTCTTC.

The sample holds a few counts of this clonotype. The chain links TRBV28 to TRBJ1-1; D is ambiguous. V lost 4 bases to trimming and J lost 8 bases, with 14 bases between them. Germline CDR1 and CDR2: MDHEN and SYDVKM. The CDR3 totals 13 residues. The CDR3 coding sequence is TGTGCCAGCAGTTCATCCCTTAGGCGGGAAGCTTTCTTT. This translates into CASSSSLRREAFF.

This clonotype has ten or more counts. The chain employs TRBV4-2 and TRBJ2-7; 8 nucleotides match TRBD2. Germline V lookup: CDR1 LGHNA, CDR2 YNFKEQ. The CDR3 extends over 18 amino acids. Trimming took 1 base from V and 2 from J; bases not matched to a gene: 13. The CDR3 nucleotides read TGTGCCAGCAGCCAAGGGGGATTCAGCGGGAGTACGCCCTACGAGCAGTACTTC. It encodes CASSQGGFSGSTPYEQYF.

The V and J genes are TRBV4-1 and TRBJ2-3; no firm D call. CDR1 is MGHRA, CDR2 YSYEKL, per germline. The CDR3 is made up of 15 amino acids. Trimming left V 0 bases short and J 1 base short, with 8 bases between. The CDR3 bases are TGCGCCAGCAGCCAAGATTATTGGGGCACAGATACGCAGTATTTT. This translates into CASSQDYWGTDTQYF.

This clonotype was found many times. V and J are TRBV28 and TRBJ2-2; no clear D gene. The CDR3 spans 12 residues. Germline-derived CDR1 and CDR2 are MDHEN and SYDVKM. The V gene lost 3 bases and the J gene lost 3 bases, with 2 bases spanning the gap. The CDR3 DNA sequence: TGTGCCAGCAGTTTTTACACCGGGGAGCTGTTTTTT. This encodes CASSFYTGELFF.

This clonotype was recorded many times. The chain combines TRBV25-1 with TRBJ2-5; 12 nucleotides match TRBD2. The V gene end was trimmed by 5 bases and the J gene end by 7 bases; junction bases not matched to a gene: 14. The CDR3 extends over 17 amino acids. Germline assignment: CDR1 MGHDK and CDR2 SYGVNS. The CDR3 nucleotides read TGTGCCAGCAGTCGGAGGGAGACTAGCGGGAGAAGCGGGACCCAGTACTTC. This gives the protein CASSRRETSGRSGTQYF.

This clonotype was counted many times. The J gene is TRBJ2-1, the V gene TRBV7-2, with 15 bases that match TRBD2. CDR3 length: 16 residues. Unmatched junction bases numbered 6, after V lost 5 bases and J lost 7 bases. Germline V gene lookup returns CDR1 SGHTA and CDR2 FQGNSA. The CDR3 bases are TGTGCCAGCAGCCTGGGACTAGCGGGGGGACAAAATGAGCAGTTCTTC. Encoded protein: CASSLGLAGGQNEQFF.

This clonotype has a count of ten or more. The chain couples TRBV27 to TRBJ2-1; the D gene is possibly TRBD2 (6 bases). CDR1 and CDR2 (germline): MNHEY, SMNVEV (reference sequence). The CDR3 spans 16 residues. The germline V and J ends were trimmed by 4 bases and 0 bases, with 13 bases remaining between them. This CDR3 is CASSSPRGVSYNEQFF. In DNA form, the CDR3 reads TGTGCCAGCAGTTCCCCCCGCGGGGTCTCCTACAATGAGCAGTTCTTC.